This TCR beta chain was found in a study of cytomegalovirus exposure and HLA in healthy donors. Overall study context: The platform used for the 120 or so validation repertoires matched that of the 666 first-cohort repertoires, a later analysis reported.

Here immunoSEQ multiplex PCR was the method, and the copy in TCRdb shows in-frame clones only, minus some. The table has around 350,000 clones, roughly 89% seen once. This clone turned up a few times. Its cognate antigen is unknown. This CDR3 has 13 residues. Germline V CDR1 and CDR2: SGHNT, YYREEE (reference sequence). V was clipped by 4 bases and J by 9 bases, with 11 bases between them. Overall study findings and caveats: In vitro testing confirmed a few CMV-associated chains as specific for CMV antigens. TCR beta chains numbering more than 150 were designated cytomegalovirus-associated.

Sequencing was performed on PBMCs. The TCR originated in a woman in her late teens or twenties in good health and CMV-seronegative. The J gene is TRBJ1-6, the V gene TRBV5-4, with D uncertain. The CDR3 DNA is TGTGCCAGCAGCGTGGATGCGGCTTCACCCCTCCACTTT. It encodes CASSVDAASPLHF.